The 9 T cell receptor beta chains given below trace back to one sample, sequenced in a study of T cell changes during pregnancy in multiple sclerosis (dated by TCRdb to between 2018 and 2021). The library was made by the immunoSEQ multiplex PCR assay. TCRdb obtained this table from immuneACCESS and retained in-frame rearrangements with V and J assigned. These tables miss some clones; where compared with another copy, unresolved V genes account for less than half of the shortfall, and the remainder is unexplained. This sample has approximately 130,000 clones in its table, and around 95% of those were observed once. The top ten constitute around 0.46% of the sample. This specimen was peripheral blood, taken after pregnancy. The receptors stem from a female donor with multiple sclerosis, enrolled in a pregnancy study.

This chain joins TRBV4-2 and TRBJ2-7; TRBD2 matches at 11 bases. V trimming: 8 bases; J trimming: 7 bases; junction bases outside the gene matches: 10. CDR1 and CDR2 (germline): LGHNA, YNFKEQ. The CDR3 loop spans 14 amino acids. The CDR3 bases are TGTGCCAGCGGGGGGGCTAGCGGGGGGTTGGAGCAGTACTTC. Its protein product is CASGGASGGLEQYF.

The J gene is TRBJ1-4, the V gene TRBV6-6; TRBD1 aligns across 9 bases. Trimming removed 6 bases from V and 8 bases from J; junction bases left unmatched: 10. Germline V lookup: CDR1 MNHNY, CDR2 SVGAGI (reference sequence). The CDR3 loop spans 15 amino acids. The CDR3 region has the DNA TGTGCCAGCAGAATGGACAGGGGTGTAAGGGAAAAACTGTTTTTT. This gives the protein CASRMDRGVREKLFF.

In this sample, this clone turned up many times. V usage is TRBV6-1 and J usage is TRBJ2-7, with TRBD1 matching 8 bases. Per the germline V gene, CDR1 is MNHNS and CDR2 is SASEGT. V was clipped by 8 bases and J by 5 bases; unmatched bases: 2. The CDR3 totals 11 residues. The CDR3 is CASGQGDEQYF. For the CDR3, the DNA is TGTGCCAGCGGACAGGGAGACGAGCAGTACTTC.

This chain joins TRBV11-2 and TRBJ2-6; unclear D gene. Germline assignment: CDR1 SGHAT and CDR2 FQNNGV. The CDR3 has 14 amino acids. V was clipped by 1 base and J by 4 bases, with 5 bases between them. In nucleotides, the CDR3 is TGTGCCAGCAGCTTAGGGGCAGGGGCCAACGTCCTGACTTTC. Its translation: CASSLGAGANVLTF.

The CDR3, as DNA: TGTGCCAGCAGCTGGCGTGGGCACACTGAAGCTTTCTTT. It yields the protein CASSWRGHTEAFF. This chain links TRBV5-6 with TRBJ1-1; D is unclear. This CDR3 comprises 13 residues. V lost 3 bases, J lost 3 bases, and 9 bases lay in between. Germline-derived CDR1 and CDR2 are SGHDT and YYEEEE. Combining the CDR3 with reference TRBV5-6 and TRBJ1-1 gives the whole variable domain DAGVTQSPTHLIKTRGQQVTLRCSPKSGHDTVSWYQQALGQGPQFIFQYYEEEERQRGNFPDRFSGHQFPNYSSELNVNALLLGDSALYLCASSWRGHTEAFFGQGTRLTVV.

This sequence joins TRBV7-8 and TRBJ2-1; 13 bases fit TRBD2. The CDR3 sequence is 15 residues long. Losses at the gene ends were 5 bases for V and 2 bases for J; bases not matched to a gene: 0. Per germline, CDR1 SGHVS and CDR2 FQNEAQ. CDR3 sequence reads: CASSGLAGAYNEQFF. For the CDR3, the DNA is TGTGCCAGCAGCGGACTAGCGGGGGCCTACAATGAGCAGTTCTTC.

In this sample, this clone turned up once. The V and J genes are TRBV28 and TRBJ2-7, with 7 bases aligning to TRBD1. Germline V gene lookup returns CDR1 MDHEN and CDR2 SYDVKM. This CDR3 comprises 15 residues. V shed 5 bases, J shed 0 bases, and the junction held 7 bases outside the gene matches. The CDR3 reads CASSPAGTVSYEQYF. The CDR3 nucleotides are TGTGCCAGCAGTCCAGCCGGGACAGTCTCCTACGAGCAGTACTTC.

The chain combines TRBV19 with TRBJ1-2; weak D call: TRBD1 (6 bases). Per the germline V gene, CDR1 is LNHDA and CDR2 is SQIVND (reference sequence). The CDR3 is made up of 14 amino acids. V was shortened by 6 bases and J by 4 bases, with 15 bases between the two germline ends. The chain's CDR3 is CASRPGHSSYGYTF. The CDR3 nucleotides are TGTGCCAGTAGACCGGGACACTCCTCCTATGGCTACACCTTC.

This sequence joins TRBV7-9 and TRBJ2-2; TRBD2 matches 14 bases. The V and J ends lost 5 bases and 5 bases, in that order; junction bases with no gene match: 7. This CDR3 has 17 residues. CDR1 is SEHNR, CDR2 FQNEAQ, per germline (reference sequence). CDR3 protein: CASSMGLAGVGTGELFF. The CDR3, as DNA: TGTGCCAGCAGCATGGGACTAGCGGGAGTAGGTACCGGGGAGCTGTTTTTT.